This TCR beta chain stems from a study of T cells in Graves' hyperthyroidism and ophthalmopathy. Looking at the study overall: Peripheral blood was drawn at first diagnosis, prior to all treatment. Overall study results and limits: Progression to ophthalmopathy was predicted a median of about 6.6 months early.

The CDR3 has 14 residues. Germline lookup yields CDR1 SEHNR and CDR2 FQNEAQ (reference sequence). Trimming cost V 5 bases and J 10 bases; bases outside gene matches: 8. Amplification of TCR beta CDR3 regions used RNA as the template. The HTBI primer set served for first-round RT-PCR of the TCR CDR3. MiXCR was run by TCRdb on the multiplex PCR reads, yielding one entry per CDR3 protein. The sample consists of about 520,000 distinct CDR3 sequences, around 22% of them appearing once. As concerns this clonotype: Antigen: not known.

Lactation, pregnancy, other autoimmune disease or uncontrolled infection excluded patients. Sequences were obtained from blood. This chain joins TRBV7-9 and TRBJ2-7; 13 bases agree with TRBD2. The receptor was isolated from a woman between 25 and 40 years old with Graves' ophthalmopathy. The CDR3 loop reads CASSLGTSGTEQYF. The CDR3 DNA sequence: TGTGCCAGCAGCCTTGGGACTAGCGGGACTGAACAGTACTTC.